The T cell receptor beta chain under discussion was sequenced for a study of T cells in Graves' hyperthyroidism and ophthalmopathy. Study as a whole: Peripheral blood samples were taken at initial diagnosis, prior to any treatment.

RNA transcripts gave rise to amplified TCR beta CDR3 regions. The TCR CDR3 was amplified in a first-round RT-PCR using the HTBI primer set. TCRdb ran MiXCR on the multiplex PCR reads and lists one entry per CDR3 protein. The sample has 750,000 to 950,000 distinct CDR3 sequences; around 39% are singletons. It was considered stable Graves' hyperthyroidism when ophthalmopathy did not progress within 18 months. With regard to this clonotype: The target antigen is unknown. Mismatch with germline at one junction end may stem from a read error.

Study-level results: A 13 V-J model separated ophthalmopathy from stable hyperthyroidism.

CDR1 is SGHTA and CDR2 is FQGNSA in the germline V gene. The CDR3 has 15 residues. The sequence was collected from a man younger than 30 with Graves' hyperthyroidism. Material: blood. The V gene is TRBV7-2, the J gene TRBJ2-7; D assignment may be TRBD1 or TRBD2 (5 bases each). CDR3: CASSDPGTVAYEQYF. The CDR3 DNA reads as TGCGCCAGCAGCGACCCCGGGACCGTCGCCTACGAGCAGTACTTC.